Described below is a single T cell receptor (beta chain) sequence and its context. Its target is unknown. Use of 60 Vbeta and 13 Jbeta primers characterized the PCR. Assay used: immunoSEQ multiplex PCR; TCRdb lists only in-frame clones, some missing. The table records 80,000 to 95,000 clones, approximately 63% of them present only once. The CDR3 loop spans 13 amino acids. Trimming removed 7 bases from V and 0 bases from J, with 12 bases in between. Germline V gives CDR1 GTSNPN, CDR2 SVGIG (reference sequence). This sample is part of a study of cytomegalovirus exposure and HLA in healthy donors. Study as a whole: Earlier, 100 million to 120 million unique TCR beta sequences were recovered from about 170 million T cells by an analysis. General observations from the study: Researchers reportedly found TCR beta sequences accurately predicted most subjects' HLA-A and HLA-B alleles. Later examination showed HLA-associated TCR beta chains had greater clonal expansion than equally common others.

This TCR was recovered from a young woman in good health and CMV-seronegative. V gene TRBV30 combines with J gene TRBJ1-1; the D gene is possibly TRBD1 (6 bases). Sequenced material: PBMCs. CDR3 nucleotides: TGTGCCTACAAGGGACACCTGAACACTGAAGCTTTCTTT. This codes for CAYKGHLNTEAFF.